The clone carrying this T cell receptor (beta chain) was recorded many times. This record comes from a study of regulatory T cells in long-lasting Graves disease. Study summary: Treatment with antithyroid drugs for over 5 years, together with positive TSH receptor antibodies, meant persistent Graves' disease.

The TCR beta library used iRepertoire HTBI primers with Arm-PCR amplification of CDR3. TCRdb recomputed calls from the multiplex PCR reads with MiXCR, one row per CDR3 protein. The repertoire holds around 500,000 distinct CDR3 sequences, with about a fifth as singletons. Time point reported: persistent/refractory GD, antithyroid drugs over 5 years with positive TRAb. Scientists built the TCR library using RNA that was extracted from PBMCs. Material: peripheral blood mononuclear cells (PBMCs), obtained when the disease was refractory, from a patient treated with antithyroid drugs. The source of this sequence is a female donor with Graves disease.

CDR3 residues: CASSLSTGSETQYF. CDR3 in DNA: TGTGCCAGCAGCTTATCGACAGGGTCGGAGACCCAGTACTTC. The chain recombines TRBV7-2 with TRBJ2-5; 7 nucleotides agree with TRBD1. The CDR3 contains 14 residues. Germline lookup yields CDR1 SGHTA and CDR2 FQGNSA. V shed 2 bases and J 5 bases; nucleotides not matched to a gene: 5.